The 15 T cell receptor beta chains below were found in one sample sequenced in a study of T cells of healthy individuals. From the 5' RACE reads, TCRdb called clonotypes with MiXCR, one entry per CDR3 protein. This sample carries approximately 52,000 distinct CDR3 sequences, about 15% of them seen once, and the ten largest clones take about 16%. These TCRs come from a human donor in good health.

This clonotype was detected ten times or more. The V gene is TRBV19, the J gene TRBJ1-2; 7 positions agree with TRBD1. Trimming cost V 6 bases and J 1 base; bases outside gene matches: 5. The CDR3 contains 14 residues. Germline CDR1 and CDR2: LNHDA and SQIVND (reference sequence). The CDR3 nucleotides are TGTGCCAGTAGCTGGACAGGAGATAACTATGGCTACACCTTC. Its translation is CASSWTGDNYGYTF.

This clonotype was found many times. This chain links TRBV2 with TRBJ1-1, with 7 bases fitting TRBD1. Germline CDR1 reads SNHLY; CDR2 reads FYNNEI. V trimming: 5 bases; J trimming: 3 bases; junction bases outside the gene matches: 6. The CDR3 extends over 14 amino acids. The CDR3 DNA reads TGTGCCAGCAGTTTTGACAGGGCCTACACTGAAGCTTTCTTT. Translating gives CASSFDRAYTEAFF. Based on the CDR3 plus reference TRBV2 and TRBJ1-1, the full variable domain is EPEVTQTPSHQVTQMGQEVILRCVPISNHLYFYWYRQILGQKVEFLVSFYNNEISEKSEIFDDQFSVERPDGSNFTLKIRSTKLEDSAMYFCASSFDRAYTEAFFGQGTRLTVV.

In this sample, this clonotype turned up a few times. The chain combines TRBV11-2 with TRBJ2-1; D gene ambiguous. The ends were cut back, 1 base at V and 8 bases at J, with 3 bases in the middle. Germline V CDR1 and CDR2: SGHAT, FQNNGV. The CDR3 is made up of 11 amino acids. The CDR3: CASSLGYEQFF. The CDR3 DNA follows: TGTGCCAGCAGCTTAGGATATGAGCAGTTCTTC.

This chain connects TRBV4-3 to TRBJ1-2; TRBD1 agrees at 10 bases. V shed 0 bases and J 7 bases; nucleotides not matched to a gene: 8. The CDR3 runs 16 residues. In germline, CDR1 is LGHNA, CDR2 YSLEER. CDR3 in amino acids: CASSQDTGTGDSGYTF. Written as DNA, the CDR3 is TGCGCCAGCAGCCAAGATACAGGGACAGGGGACAGTGGCTACACCTTC.

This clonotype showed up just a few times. The CDR3 reads CASSQGREGVQYF. For the CDR3, the DNA is TGTGCCAGCAGCCAAGGACGGGAGGGAGTTCAGTACTTC. The chain uses TRBV3-1 and TRBJ2-4; 8 bases are shared with TRBD2. With V trimmed by 1 base and J by 11 bases, 4 bases remained unmatched. Germline lookup yields CDR1 LGHDT and CDR2 YNNKEL (reference sequence). CDR3 length equals 13 residues. The full variable domain, completed using reference TRBV3-1 and TRBJ2-4, is DTAVSQTPKYLVTQMGNDKSIKCEQNLGHDTMYWYKQDSKKFLKIMFSYNNKELIINETVPNRFSPKSPDKAHLNLHINSLELGDSAVYFCASSQGREGVQYFGAGTRLSVL.

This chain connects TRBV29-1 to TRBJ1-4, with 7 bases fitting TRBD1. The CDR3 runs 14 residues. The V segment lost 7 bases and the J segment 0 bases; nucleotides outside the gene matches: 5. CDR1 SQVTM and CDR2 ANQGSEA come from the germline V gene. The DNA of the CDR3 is TGCAGCGCCTACGGACAGGCAACTAATGAAAAACTGTTTTTT. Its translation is CSAYGQATNEKLFF.

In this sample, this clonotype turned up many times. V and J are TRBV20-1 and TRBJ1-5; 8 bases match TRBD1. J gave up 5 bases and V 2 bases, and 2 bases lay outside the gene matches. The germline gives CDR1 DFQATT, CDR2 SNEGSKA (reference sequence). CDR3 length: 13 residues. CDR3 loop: CSARNRGDQPQHF. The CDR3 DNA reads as TGCAGTGCTAGAAACAGGGGGGATCAGCCCCAGCATTTT.

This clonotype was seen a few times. The CDR3 reads CASSDYRKTAEAFF. In DNA, the CDR3 is TGTGCCAGTAGCGACTACAGAAAAACGGCTGAAGCTTTCTTT. J is TRBJ1-1 and V is TRBV19; D uncertain. The CDR3 contains 14 residues. Between the trimmed V and J ends, which lost 6 bases and 6 bases, there was a span of 17 bases. Per germline, CDR1 LNHDA and CDR2 SQIVND (reference sequence).

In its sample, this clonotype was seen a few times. The CDR3: CASSSQSNEQFF. The CDR3 coding sequence is TGCGCCAGCAGCTCGCAATCAAATGAGCAGTTCTTC. The gene calls are TRBV5-1 and TRBJ2-1; D uncertain. CDR1 is SGHRS and CDR2 is YFSETQ in the germline V gene. With 3 bases removed from V and 7 bases from J, the gap between germline ends came to 8 bases. CDR3 length: 12 residues.

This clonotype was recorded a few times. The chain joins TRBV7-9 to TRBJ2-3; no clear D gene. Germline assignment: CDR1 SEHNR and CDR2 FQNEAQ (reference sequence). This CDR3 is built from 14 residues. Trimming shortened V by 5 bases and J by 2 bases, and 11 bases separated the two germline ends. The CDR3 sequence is CASSPSGNTDTQYF. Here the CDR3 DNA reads TGTGCCAGCAGCCCCAGTGGGAACACAGATACGCAGTATTTT.

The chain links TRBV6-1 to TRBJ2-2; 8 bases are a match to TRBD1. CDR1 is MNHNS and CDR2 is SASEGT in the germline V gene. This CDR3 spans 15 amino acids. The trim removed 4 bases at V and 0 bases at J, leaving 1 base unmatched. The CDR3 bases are TGTGCCAGCAGTGCAGGGGGCGCGAACACCGGGGAGCTGTTTTTT. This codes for CASSAGGANTGELFF.

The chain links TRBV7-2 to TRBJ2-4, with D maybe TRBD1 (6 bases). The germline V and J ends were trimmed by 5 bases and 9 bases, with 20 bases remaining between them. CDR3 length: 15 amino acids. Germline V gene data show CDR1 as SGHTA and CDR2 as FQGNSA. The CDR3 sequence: CASSPRGRAEGIQYF. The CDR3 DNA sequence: TGTGCCAGCAGCCCCAGGGGTCGAGCAGAGGGCATTCAGTACTTC.

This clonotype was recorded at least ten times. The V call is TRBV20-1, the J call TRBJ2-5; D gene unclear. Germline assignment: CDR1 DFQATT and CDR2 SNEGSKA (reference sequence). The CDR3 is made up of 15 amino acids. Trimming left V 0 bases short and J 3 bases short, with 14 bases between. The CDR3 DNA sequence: TGCAGTGCTAGAGAGCCGGACGGGTGGGAAGAGACCCAGTACTTC. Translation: CSAREPDGWEETQYF.

The CDR3 reads CASSPGLRPQETQYF. The CDR3 DNA follows: TGTGCCAGCAGCCCGGGACTGAGGCCTCAAGAGACCCAGTACTTC. The V and J genes are TRBV11-2 and TRBJ2-5, with a tentative D call TRBD2 (6 bases). This CDR3 spans 15 amino acids. CDR1 is SGHAT, CDR2 FQNNGV, per germline. The V end was cut by 5 bases, the J end by 2 bases, with 15 bases between. Full variable domain (missing parts from reference TRBV11-2 and TRBJ2-5): EAGVAQSPRYKIIEKRQSVAFWCNPISGHATLYWYQQILGQGPKLLIQFQNNGVVDDSQLPKDRFSAERLKGVDSTLKIQPAKLEDSAVYLCASSPGLRPQETQYFGPGTRLLVL.

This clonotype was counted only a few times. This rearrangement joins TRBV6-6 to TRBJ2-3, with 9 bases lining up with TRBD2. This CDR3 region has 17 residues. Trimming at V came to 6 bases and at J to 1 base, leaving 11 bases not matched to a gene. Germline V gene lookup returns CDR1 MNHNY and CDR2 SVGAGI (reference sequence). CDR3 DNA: TGTGCCAGCAGAGAACCGGCGGGGGGGCGGGGCACAGATACGCAGTATTTT. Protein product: CASREPAGGRGTDTQYF.